Here is one TCR beta chain with its context. The data are from a study of T cell responses to AZD1222 COVID-19 vaccine. Assay used: immunoSEQ multiplex PCR; TCRdb lists only in-frame clones, some missing. Of over 80,000 clones in the sample, roughly 90% are singletons; the top ten hold about 8.3%. Germline V gene lookup returns CDR1 MDHEN and CDR2 SYDVKM. The CDR3 is made up of 14 amino acids. The V end was cut by 3 bases, the J end by 5 bases, with 14 bases between. The source material was peripheral blood, sampled 28 days after the second AZD1222 dose. The chain is built from TRBV28 and TRBJ2-7; D is perhaps TRBD1 or TRBD2 (5 bases each). This clonotype was obtained from an adult who received the AZD1222 COVID-19 vaccine. The CDR3 DNA sequence: TGTGCCAGCAGTTTGAGGGGTCCGATCCACGAGCAGTACTTC. Translation gives CASSLRGPIHEQYF.